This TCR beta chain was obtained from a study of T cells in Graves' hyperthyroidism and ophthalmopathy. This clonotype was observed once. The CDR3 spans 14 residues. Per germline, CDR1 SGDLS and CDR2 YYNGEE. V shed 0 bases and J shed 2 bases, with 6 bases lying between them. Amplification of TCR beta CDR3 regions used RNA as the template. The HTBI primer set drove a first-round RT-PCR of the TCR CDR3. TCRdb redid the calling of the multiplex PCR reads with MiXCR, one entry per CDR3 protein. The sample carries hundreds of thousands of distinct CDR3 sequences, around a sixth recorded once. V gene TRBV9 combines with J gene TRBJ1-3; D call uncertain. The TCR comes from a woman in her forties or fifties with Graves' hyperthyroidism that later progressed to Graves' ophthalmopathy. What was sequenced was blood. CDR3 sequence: CASSVADTGNTIYF. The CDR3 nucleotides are TGTGCCAGCAGCGTAGCAGATACTGGAAACACCATATATTTT.